Following are 24 T cell receptor beta chains from one sample sequenced in a study of regulatory T cells in long-lasting Graves disease. This sample's time point: persistent/refractory GD, antithyroid drugs over 5 years with positive TRAb. Extracted RNA from PBMCs served as the source of the TCR library. To make TCR beta libraries, researchers used iRepertoire HTBI primers and Arm-PCR of CDR3 regions. MiXCR was run by TCRdb on the multiplex PCR reads, yielding one entry per CDR3 protein. The sample shows hundreds of thousands of distinct CDR3 sequences, around 20% of them seen only once. Sequencing was performed on peripheral blood mononuclear cells (PBMCs), taken when the disease was refractory, from a patient treated with antithyroid drugs. All receptors derive from a female donor with Graves disease.

This clonotype was counted ten times or more. The chain links TRBV28 to TRBJ1-4; D is ambiguous. This CDR3 is built from 14 residues. Germline CDR1 MDHEN, CDR2 SYDVKM. Trimming shortened V by 5 bases and J by 10 bases, and 17 bases separated the two germline ends. CDR3 nucleotides: TGTGCCAGCAGTCCCCTTGGTGGAGGCGGAAAACTGTTTTTT. Its translation: CASSPLGGGGKLFF.

This clonotype has just a few counts. The J gene is TRBJ2-7, the V gene TRBV6-5, with D tentatively TRBD1 or TRBD2 (5 bases each). Germline V gene data show CDR1 as MNHEY and CDR2 as SVGAGI. Trimming shortened V by 0 bases and J by 5 bases, and 11 bases separated the two germline ends. This CDR3 region has 14 residues. The CDR3 DNA follows: TGTGCCAGCAGTTACTCTCTGGGGGTCCACGAGCAGTACTTC. It codes for CASSYSLGVHEQYF.

Remarks on this clonotype: Being one base from a much bigger clone, this may be a read error. The chain recombines TRBV28 with TRBJ2-5; TRBD2 matches 10 bases. The germline V gene encodes CDR1 MDHEN and CDR2 SYDVKM. The CDR3 is made up of 16 amino acids. J gave up 6 bases and V 8 bases, and 15 bases lay outside the gene matches. The CDR3 sequence is CASGTPQREGLKTQYF. DNA for the CDR3: TGTGCCAGCGGCACCCCGCAGCGGGAGGGCCTAAAGACCCAGTACTTC.

This clonotype was detected many times. The chain employs TRBV28 and TRBJ2-5; the D gene is possibly TRBD1 (5 bases). The CDR3 extends over 15 amino acids. Germline V gene lookup returns CDR1 MDHEN and CDR2 SYDVKM. Between the trimmed V and J ends, which lost 6 bases and 7 bases, there was a span of 21 bases. CDR3 DNA: TGTGCCAGCAGGCCTCCGGCTGGACACATAGGGACCCAGTACTTC. Its protein is CASRPPAGHIGTQYF.

The table lists this clonotype with many counts. V gene TRBV28 combines with J gene TRBJ1-4; D unclear. Trimming shortened V by 6 bases and J by 0 bases, and 14 bases separated the two germline ends. Germline V gene sequence: CDR1 MDHEN, CDR2 SYDVKM. The CDR3 is 16 amino acids. CDR3 sequence (DNA): TGTGCCAGCAGCCTCTTCAGTGGAGCAACTAATGAAAAACTGTTTTTT. Translated, it gives CASSLFSGATNEKLFF.

This clonotype was counted many times. The CDR3, as DNA: TGTGCCAGCAGTTTGGGACAGGGCTTGGACTATGGCTACACCTTC. This encodes CASSLGQGLDYGYTF. The genes are TRBV28 and TRBJ1-2; 9 bases fit TRBD1. The germline V gene has CDR1 MDHEN and CDR2 SYDVKM. Trimming removed 3 bases from V and 3 bases from J; junction bases left unmatched: 5. This CDR3 has 15 residues.

The DNA of the CDR3 is TGTGCCAGCAGTCCCTCCGGGACAGGGAATAGTTTAGGCACTGAAGCTTTCTTT. It yields the protein CASSPSGTGNSLGTEAFF. V and J are TRBV27 and TRBJ1-1; 9 positions agree with TRBD1. Losses at the gene ends were 5 bases for V and 4 bases for J; bases not matched to a gene: 17. CDR3 length equals 18 residues. CDR1 is MNHEY and CDR2 is SMNVEV in the germline V gene (reference sequence).

Notes on this clonotype: This could be a read error, since a much larger clone is one nucleotide away. The CDR3 here is CTSSLSTGLNTEAFF. DNA of the CDR3: TGTACCAGCAGTTTAAGCACAGGGCTGAACACTGAAGCTTTCTTT. The rearrangement uses TRBV27 and TRBJ1-1; possible D gene TRBD1, 6 bases. CDR3 length: 15 residues. CDR1 and CDR2 from the germline V gene are MNHEY and SMNVEV (reference sequence).

J is TRBJ1-5 and V is TRBV6-1, with D unclear. Trimming left V 5 bases short and J 6 bases short, with 23 bases between. Germline CDR1 is MNHNS and CDR2 is SASEGT. The CDR3 loop spans 17 amino acids. The CDR3 loop is CASSPPMRMGMGQPQHF. In nucleotides, the CDR3 is TGTGCCAGCAGTCCCCCAATGAGGATGGGGATGGGTCAGCCCCAGCATTTT.

The chain carries TRBV4-1 and TRBJ2-2; 11 nucleotides match TRBD2. Germline V gene sequence: CDR1 MGHRA, CDR2 YSYEKL. There are 15 residues in the CDR3. Trimming cost V 4 bases and J 6 bases; bases outside gene matches: 4. The CDR3 is CASSPGLADPGELFF. The CDR3 DNA is TGCGCCAGCAGCCCGGGACTAGCGGATCCCGGGGAGCTGTTTTTT.

This clonotype has at least ten counts. The rearrangement links TRBV13 to TRBJ2-2; D unclear. This CDR3 is built from 14 residues. Trimming took off 5 bases at V and 3 bases at J, with 10 bases between the two ends. Germline V lookup: CDR1 PRHDT, CDR2 FYEKMQ (reference sequence). The CDR3 nucleotides read TGTGCCAGCAGCCCTCGGCCGTACACCGGGGAGCTGTTTTTT. It yields the protein CASSPRPYTGELFF.

Only a few counts were recorded for this clonotype. The chain employs TRBV7-9 and TRBJ1-4; TRBD1 aligns across 7 bases. Germline V lookup: CDR1 SEHNR, CDR2 FQNEAQ (reference sequence). CDR3 length: 15 residues. V lost 4 bases and J lost 3; bases outside the gene matches: 5. CDR3 loop: CASSSVTGPNEKLFF. As DNA, the CDR3 is TGTGCCAGCAGCTCGGTGACAGGGCCTAATGAAAAACTGTTTTTT.

This clonotype was counted at least ten times. The chain uses TRBV6-1 and TRBJ1-5, with 9 positions matching TRBD1. Germline V gene data show CDR1 as MNHNS and CDR2 as SASEGT. The junction had 8 bases not matched to a gene; V was cut back by 6 bases and J by 2 bases. The CDR3 covers 16 residues. The chain's CDR3 is CASSSGTGWGNQPQHF. CDR3 nucleotide sequence: TGTGCCAGCAGCTCCGGGACAGGGTGGGGCAATCAGCCCCAGCATTTT.

The genes are TRBV12-3 or TRBV12-4 and TRBJ2-1; D perhaps matches TRBD2 (6 bases). V shed 7 bases and J shed 9 bases, with 19 bases lying between them. The CDR3 is 14 residues long. The CDR3 DNA sequence: TGTGCCAGCACCCCGACTAGACCCAATGGTGAGCAGTTCTTC. Amino acids: CASTPTRPNGEQFF.

The rearrangement uses TRBV25-1 and TRBJ1-2; D is undetermined. V lost 7 bases, J lost 2 bases, and 11 bases lay in between. Germline V gene data show CDR1 as MGHDK and CDR2 as SYGVNS. This CDR3 contains 13 residues. CDR3 DNA sequence: TGTGCCAGCACTGATGGGCAGAACTATGGCTACACCTTC. Residues: CASTDGQNYGYTF.

This clonotype was found many times. The chain's CDR3 is CSVSGGRGEQYF. The CDR3 region has the DNA TGCAGCGTATCAGGGGGAAGGGGCGAGCAGTACTTC. The V call is TRBV29-1, the J call TRBJ2-7, with 7 bases that match TRBD1. CDR1 and CDR2 from the germline V gene are SQVTM and ANQGSEA. V lost 6 bases to trimming and J lost 6 bases; unmatched junction nucleotides: 8. The CDR3 runs to 12 residues.

This chain joins TRBV7-9 and TRBJ2-7; 8 bases agree with TRBD2. With V trimmed by 6 bases and J by 2 bases, 9 bases remained unmatched. The CDR3 contains 15 residues. Germline CDR1 and CDR2: SEHNR and FQNEAQ (reference sequence). The CDR3 region has the DNA TGTGCCAGCAGTGGTTCGGGGGGGTGGGCCTACGAGCAGTACTTC. This sequence encodes CASSGSGGWAYEQYF.

This clonotype was recorded many times. V and J are TRBV29-1 and TRBJ2-7, with D hard to call. The ends were cut back, 4 bases at V and 0 bases at J, with 10 bases in the middle. CDR1 and CDR2 from the germline V gene are SQVTM and ANQGSEA. The CDR3 runs 13 residues. CDR3 DNA: TGCAGCGTTGCAATCGACATCTCCTACGAGCAGTACTTC. Amino acid sequence: CSVAIDISYEQYF.

The V gene is TRBV6-5, the J gene TRBJ1-6; D not certain. Germline lookup yields CDR1 MNHEY and CDR2 SVGAGI. V lost 0 bases and J lost 6, with 9 bases in between. The CDR3 spans 15 residues. CDR3 in DNA: TGTGCCAGCAGTTACTCGGTGTCCGCTAATTCACCCCTCCACTTT. Translated: CASSYSVSANSPLHF.

The sample holds many counts of this clonotype. The V and J genes are TRBV10-3 and TRBJ2-7; 9 nucleotides align to TRBD2. The V gene's germline CDR1 is ENHRY and CDR2 SYGVKD. This CDR3 is built from 15 residues. The junction had 7 bases not matched to a gene; V was cut back by 3 bases and J by 4 bases. CDR3 residues: CAISDGGRAGYEQYF. The CDR3 DNA reads TGTGCCATCAGTGATGGCGGGAGGGCTGGGTACGAGCAGTACTTC.

The genes are TRBV20-1 and TRBJ2-7; 7 bases align to TRBD2. V was pared by 4 bases and J by 6 bases, with 18 bases of the junction left unmatched. CDR1 and CDR2 from the germline V gene are DFQATT and SNEGSKA (reference sequence). The CDR3 is 16 residues long. The CDR3 region has the DNA TGCAGTGCTATCTCCTATGGGGGGAGGGCCGGGGTCGAGCAGTACTTC. Its translation: CSAISYGGRAGVEQYF.

At least ten counts were recorded for this clonotype. The J gene is TRBJ2-7, the V gene TRBV11-2; weak D call: TRBD1 (6 bases). V shed 3 bases and J shed 3 bases, with 12 bases lying between them. The germline V gene encodes CDR1 SGHAT and CDR2 FQNNGV. The CDR3 extends over 14 amino acids. CDR3 nucleotide sequence: TGTGCCAGCAGCTTGTCCGGACAGTACTACGAGCAGTACTTC. Translated: CASSLSGQYYEQYF.

This clonotype was observed a handful of times. This rearrangement joins TRBV12-3 or TRBV12-4 to TRBJ1-5; tentative D call: TRBD1 (5 bases). Trimming removed 5 bases from V and 11 bases from J, with 13 bases in between. The CDR3 length is 12 residues. The CDR3 nucleotides read TGTGCCAGCAGTGGGGCTGGCCTCACCCAGCATTTT. Amino acid sequence: CASSGAGLTQHF.

This clonotype was counted many times. The chain couples TRBV24-1 to TRBJ1-5; D is undetermined. There are 13 residues in the CDR3. V was cut by 0 bases and J by 6 bases, with 5 bases left in between. Germline V gene data show CDR1 as KGHDR and CDR2 as SFDVKD. The CDR3 here is CATSDLPGQPQHF. CDR3 DNA: TGTGCCACCAGTGATTTGCCGGGTCAGCCCCAGCATTTT.